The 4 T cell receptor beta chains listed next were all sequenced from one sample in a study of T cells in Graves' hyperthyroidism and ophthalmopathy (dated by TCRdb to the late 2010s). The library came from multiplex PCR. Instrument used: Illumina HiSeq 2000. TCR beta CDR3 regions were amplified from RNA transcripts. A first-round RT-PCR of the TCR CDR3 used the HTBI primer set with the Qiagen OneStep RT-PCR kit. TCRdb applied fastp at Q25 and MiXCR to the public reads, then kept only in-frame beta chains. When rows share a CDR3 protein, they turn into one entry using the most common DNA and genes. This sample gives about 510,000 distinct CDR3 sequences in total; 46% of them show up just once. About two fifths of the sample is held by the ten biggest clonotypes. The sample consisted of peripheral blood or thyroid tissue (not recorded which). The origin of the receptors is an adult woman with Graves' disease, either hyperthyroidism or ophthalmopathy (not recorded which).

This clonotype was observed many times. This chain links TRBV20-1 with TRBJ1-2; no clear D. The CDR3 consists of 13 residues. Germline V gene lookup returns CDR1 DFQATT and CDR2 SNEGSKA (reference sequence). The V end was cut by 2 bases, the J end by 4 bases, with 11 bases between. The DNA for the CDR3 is TGCAGTGCTAGACTGGGGTCGGTCTATGGCTACACCTTC. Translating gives CSARLGSVYGYTF.

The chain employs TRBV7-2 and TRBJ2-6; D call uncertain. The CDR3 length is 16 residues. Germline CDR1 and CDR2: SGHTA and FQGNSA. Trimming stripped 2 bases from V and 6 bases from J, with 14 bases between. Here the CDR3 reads CASSLFGFLQANVLTF. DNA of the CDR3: TGTGCCAGCAGCTTATTTGGGTTTCTTCAGGCCAACGTCCTGACTTTC. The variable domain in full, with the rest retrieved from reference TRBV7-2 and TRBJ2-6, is GAGVSQSPSNKVTEKGKDVELRCDPISGHTALYWYRQSLGQGLEFLIYFQGNSAPDKSGLPSDRFSAERTGGSVSTLTIQRTQQEDSAVYLCASSLFGFLQANVLTFGAGSRLTVL.

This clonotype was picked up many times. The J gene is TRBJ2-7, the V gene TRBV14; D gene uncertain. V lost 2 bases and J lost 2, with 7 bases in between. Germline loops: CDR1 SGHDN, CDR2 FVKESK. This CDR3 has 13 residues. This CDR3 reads CASSQPNTYEQYF. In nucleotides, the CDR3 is TGTGCCAGCAGCCAACCAAACACCTACGAGCAGTACTTC.

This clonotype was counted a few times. The CDR3 region is CASNPGTNSPLHF. The CDR3 DNA reads as TGTGCCAGTAACCCGGGGACGAATTCACCCCTCCACTTT. The rearrangement uses TRBV19 and TRBJ1-6, with D tentatively TRBD1 (5 bases). Trimming stripped 7 bases from V and 7 bases from J, with 11 bases between. Germline values: CDR1 LNHDA, CDR2 SQIVND (reference sequence). This CDR3 is built from 13 residues.